The T cell receptor (beta chain) described here comes from a study of shared T cell receptors in the human thymus. Some clones are missing from TCRdb's copy, which holds only in-frame ones; the method was immunoSEQ multiplex PCR. Of 450,000 to 650,000 clones listed, 70% to 80% were seen once; the top ten hold roughly 0.013%. The CDR3 runs 12 residues. In germline, CDR1 is SNHLY, CDR2 FYNNEI. Trimming left V 7 bases short and J 9 bases short, with 13 bases between. The same data also went into a second study, on human thymus T cells. That publication notes: Having corrective surgery for congenital heart defects, healthy Finnish infants were the ones who donated. Thymus pieces cut out during corrective heart surgery were the tissue that was used. Among thymic and blood repertoires, usage of V and J genes appeared biased. The related literature has documented a marked overlap of thymic repertoires among unrelated individuals.

The chain combines TRBV2 with TRBJ2-1; a possible D gene is TRBD2 (5 bases). What was sequenced was thymocytes. This receptor was identified in a boy in the first two years of life with a congenital heart defect. The CDR3 here is CASKEGGSEQFF. In nucleotides, the CDR3 is TGTGCCAGCAAGGAAGGAGGCAGTGAGCAGTTCTTC.